This T cell receptor beta chain was found in a study of response to subunit inactivated influenza vaccine. Only a few counts were recorded for this clonotype. TCRdb ran MiXCR on the RT-PCR reads and lists one entry per CDR3 protein. The repertoire holds 650,000 to 800,000 distinct CDR3 sequences, with roughly 13% as singletons. V lost 5 bases to trimming and J lost 2 bases; unmatched junction nucleotides: 4. This CDR3 is 15 amino acids long. The germline CDR1 and CDR2 sequences are SGDLS and YYNGEE. Sequences were derived from PBMCs from blood, sampled approximately 15 days before vaccination. The chain joins TRBV9 to TRBJ2-2; the match to TRBD2 covers 9 bases. This clonotype was sampled from a man in his fifties or sixties who received an inactivated influenza vaccine. This CDR3 reads CASRLTSGNTGELFF. CDR3 in DNA: TGTGCCAGCAGGTTGACTAGCGGTAACACCGGGGAGCTGTTTTTT. The full variable domain, with the rest looked up from reference TRBV9 and TRBJ2-2, is DSGVTQTPKHLITATGQRVTLRCSPRSGDLSVYWYQQSLDQGLQFLIQYYNGEERAKGNILERFSAQQFPDLHSELNLSSLELGDSALYFCASRLTSGNTGELFFGEGSRLTVL.